Listed below are T cell receptor beta chains from one sample, sequenced in a study of T cell repertoires in cytomegalovirus infection. The antigens these receptors bind are not known. TCRdb analysed the reads with MiXCR anew, one entry per CDR3 protein. The profile shows about 700,000 distinct CDR3 sequences, roughly 36% of them singletons. Sample: cultured PBMCs, taken from culture after CMV antigen stimulation. The receptor source for this set is a human donor in good health (CMV status not recorded). Some clones in this sample may be carry-over from other donors' samples. Each CDR3 is given with its conserved first and last residue. The D gene is left open where the match is weak. Not every row has a clone size; where given, it reads once, few, many or a size class.

>few|TRBJ2-3|NA|TRBV20-1
TGCAGTGCGCATCGGGACTTTAACACAGATACGCAGTATTTT
CSAHRDFNTDTQYF
>many|TRBJ1-5|NA|TRBV7-2
TGTGCCAGCAGCTCGGATTGGTTTCAGCCCCAGCATTTT
CASSSDWFQPQHF
>NA|TRBJ2-5|NA|TRBV10-3
TGTGCCATCAGTGGGGCGCTATACAAAACGGGGGAGACCCAGTACTTC
CAISGALYKTGETQYF
>many|TRBJ1-2|NA|TRBV7-9
TGTGCCAGCAGCTCGGGCATGGGTGGCTATGGCTACACCTTC
CASSSGMGGYGYTF
>NA|TRBJ2-3|NA|TRBV2
TGTGCCAGCAGTCGAGGGGTTGGTATAGCAGATACGCAGTATTTT
CASSRGVGIADTQYF
>NA|TRBJ1-1|NA|TRBV10-3
TGTGCCATCAGTGATCGCCGTATGAACACTGAAGCTTTCTTT
CAISDRRMNTEAFF
>many|TRBJ1-2|TRBD1|TRBV7-2
TGTGCCAGCAGCTTAACAGGGGGAAACGCTAACTATGGCTACACCTTC
CASSLTGGNANYGYTF
>NA|TRBJ2-1|TRBD1|TRBV20-1
TGCAGTGCCTGGGACAGGGGCGCCTACAATGAGCAGTTCTTC
CSAWDRGAYNEQFF
>few|TRBJ2-7|NA|TRBV20-1
TGCAGTGCTAGAGGAACTAACTTCTACGAGCAGTACTTC
CSARGTNFYEQYF
>NA|TRBJ1-5|TRBD1|TRBV6-6
TGTGCCAGCACCGGACAGGGGACACATCAGCCCCAGCATTTT
CASTGQGTHQPQHF
>NA|TRBJ2-3|NA|TRBV7-2
TGTGCCAGCAGCTTAGGGGTAGCGCTTATGGATACGCAGTATTTT
CASSLGVALMDTQYF
>NA|TRBJ1-1|NA|TRBV19
TGTGCCAGTCGGGCAGGCACTGAAGCTTTCTTT
CASRAGTEAFF
>few|TRBJ2-1|NA|TRBV27
TGTGCCAGCAAACAGGATTCCTACAATGAGCAGTTCTTC
CASKQDSYNEQFF
>NA|TRBJ1-4|NA|TRBV7-6
TGTGCCAGCACCAACTCAGGGTTTCCCGAAAAACTGTTTTTT
CASTNSGFPEKLFF
>NA|TRBJ1-1|NA|TRBV25-1
TGTGCCAGCAGTGACGGCTTGAACACTGAAGCTTTCTTT
CASSDGLNTEAFF
>many|TRBJ2-7|TRBD2|TRBV7-2
TGTGCCAGCAGCTCGCAGCGGGGGGCTTCGACTTCCTACGAGCAGTACTTC
CASSSQRGASTSYEQYF
>NA|TRBJ2-1|TRBD2|TRBV12-3/TRBV12-4
TGTGCCAGCAGCTTAGCGGGAGTCGGGGATGAGCAGTTCTTC
CASSLAGVGDEQFF
>few|TRBJ1-6|TRBD1|TRBV5-1
TGCGCCAGCAGCTTGTACGGGACAGCTAATTCACCCCTCCACTTT
CASSLYGTANSPLHF
>NA|TRBJ2-7|NA|TRBV7-9
TGTGCCAGCAGCTTAGGAGGGCAGAATTACGAGCAGTACTTC
CASSLGGQNYEQYF
>NA|TRBJ1-2|NA|TRBV6-1
TGTGCCAGCAGTGAAGCGGCAGGGGCGTTTCTTGGCTACACCTTC
CASSEAAGAFLGYTF
>few|TRBJ2-3|NA|TRBV19
TGTGCCAGTAGTTCCCGCCTTCTCACAGATACGCAGTATTTT
CASSSRLLTDTQYF
>few|TRBJ2-7|NA|TRBV6-5
TGTGCCACCCGCCAGGGAACCTACGAGCAGTACTTC
CATRQGTYEQYF
>NA|TRBJ1-5|TRBD1|TRBV20-1
TGCAGGGCCTCGAGGGGACAGGTTGATAGCAATCAGCCCCAGCATTTT
CRASRGQVDSNQPQHF
>few|TRBJ1-2|TRBD1|TRBV12-3/TRBV12-4
TGTGCCAGCAGTTTGGGTGTAGGCCAGGGGGCGCGGAGTTTTGGCTACACCTTC
CASSLGVGQGARSFGYTF
>NA|TRBJ2-7|NA|TRBV4-2
TGTGCCAGCAGCCAAGATAGGTCAGGGAGGCGCGAGCAGTACTTC
CASSQDRSGRREQYF
>few|TRBJ2-3|NA|TRBV7-9
TGTGCCAGCAGCTTACTAGGGACCGGCGACACAGATACGCAGTATTTT
CASSLLGTGDTDTQYF
>NA|TRBJ1-2|NA|TRBV6-6
TGTGCCAGCAGCCGGTTGGGGTTGGGGATTCTTGGCTACACCTTC
CASSRLGLGILGYTF
>NA|TRBJ2-7|TRBD1|TRBV27
TGTGCCAGCACCGGATCCGGGACAGGGACCTACGAGCAGTACTTC
CASTGSGTGTYEQYF
>few|TRBJ2-5|TRBD2|TRBV5-1
TGCGCCAGCAGCTCCGACTGGACGTCTAGCGGAGAGACCCAGTACTTC
CASSSDWTSSGETQYF
>once|TRBJ2-5|NA|TRBV28
TGTGCCAGCACCGGGGCGGGGAGACTTCAAGAGACCCAGTACTTC
CASTGAGRLQETQYF
>few|TRBJ1-1|NA|TRBV7-2
TGTGCCAGCAGCTGGCAGAGGGGGGGGCCTGAAGCTTTCTTT
CASSWQRGGPEAFF
>few|TRBJ1-2|NA|TRBV15
TGTGCCACCAGCAGCCGTCCGGGGAGTGGCTACACCTTC
CATSSRPGSGYTF
>few|TRBJ2-5|NA|TRBV19
TGTGCCAGTAGTATGGGATTCGGAACGGTTAAAGAGACCCAGTACTTC
CASSMGFGTVKETQYF
>NA|TRBJ1-6|NA|TRBV2
TGTGCCAGCAGTGAAAGGGCAGTAAATTCACCCCTCCACTTT
CASSERAVNSPLHF
>NA|TRBJ1-2|NA|TRBV10-3
TGTGCCATCCGGGACCTACCTTCTAACTATGGCTACACCTTC
CAIRDLPSNYGYTF
>few|TRBJ1-2|NA|TRBV7-8
TGTGCCAGCAGCTCCACGGACAGAAGCTATGGCTACACCTTC
CASSSTDRSYGYTF
>NA|TRBJ2-6|NA|TRBV7-8
TGTGCCAGCAGCTTTGGGGCCGGGGCCAACGTCCTGACTTTC
CASSFGAGANVLTF
>many|TRBJ1-1|TRBD1|TRBV7-2
TGTGCCAGCAACAGACAGGGGGCGCGCACTGAAGCTTTCTTT
CASNRQGARTEAFF
>NA|TRBJ2-1|TRBD2|TRBV27
TGTGCCAGCAGTCGTAGCGGGGGCAATGAGCAGTTCTTC
CASSRSGGNEQFF
>NA|TRBJ1-1|NA|TRBV6-8
TGTGCCAGCAGTTACTCGAGTGACACTGAAGCTTTCTTT
CASSYSSDTEAFF
>NA|TRBJ2-4|TRBD1|TRBV7-8
TGTGCCAGCAGCTTAGCGCGGGTCTCCGACAGGGTGAAAAACATTCAGTACTTC
CASSLARVSDRVKNIQYF
>NA|TRBJ2-1|NA|TRBV7-9
TGTGCCAGCAGCGCACCTGAACGGGGGATTCATCACAATGAGCAGTTCTTC
CASSAPERGIHHNEQFF
>NA|TRBJ2-2|NA|TRBV11-2
TGTGCCAGCAGCTCGACAGTTGCCGGGGAGCTGTTTTTT
CASSSTVAGELFF
>few|TRBJ2-2|TRBD1|TRBV7-9
TGTGCCAGCAGCACCAGGGACAGGACGAACACCGGGGAGCTGTTTTTT
CASSTRDRTNTGELFF
>few|TRBJ1-6|TRBD1|TRBV7-9
TGTGCCAGCAGCGCGGGACAGGGTTATTCACCCCTCCACTTT
CASSAGQGYSPLHF
>NA|TRBJ1-5|NA|TRBV9
TGTGCCAGCAGTGCTGATACCAATCAGCCCCAGCATTTT
CASSADTNQPQHF
>few|TRBJ1-1|TRBD1|TRBV7-9
TGTGCCAGCAGTGAGACAGGGAGCACTGAAGCTTTCTTT
CASSETGSTEAFF
>many|TRBJ1-2|NA|TRBV28
TGTGCCAGCGACACAGGATATGGCTACACCTTC
CASDTGYGYTF
>NA|TRBJ2-7|NA|TRBV19
TGTGCCAGTACAGCGACAGATGCCTACGAGCAGTACTTC
CASTATDAYEQYF
>NA|TRBJ1-2|NA|TRBV28
TGTGCCAGCAGTGAGATAGGGGGGCGCAGCTATGGCTACACCTTC
CASSEIGGRSYGYTF
>few|TRBJ2-5|TRBD2|TRBV20-1
TGCAGTGCACAGCGGGGTCCCCAAGAGACCCAGTACTTC
CSAQRGPQETQYF
>few|TRBJ1-3|NA|TRBV6-1
TGTGCCAGCAGTGATTCCCGTCTTTATGGAAACACCATATATTTT
CASSDSRLYGNTIYF